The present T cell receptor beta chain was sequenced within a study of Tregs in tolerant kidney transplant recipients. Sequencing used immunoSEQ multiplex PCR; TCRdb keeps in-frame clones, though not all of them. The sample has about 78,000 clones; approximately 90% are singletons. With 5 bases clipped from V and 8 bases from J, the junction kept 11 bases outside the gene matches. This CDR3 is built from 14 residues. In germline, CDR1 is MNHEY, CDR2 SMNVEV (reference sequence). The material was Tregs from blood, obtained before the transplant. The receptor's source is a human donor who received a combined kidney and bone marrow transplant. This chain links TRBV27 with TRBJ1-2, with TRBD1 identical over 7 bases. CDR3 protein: CASSQNRGHGGYTF. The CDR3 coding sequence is TGTGCCAGCAGTCAAAACAGGGGACACGGAGGCTACACCTTC.